The 18 T cell receptor beta chains in this list originate from one sample, sequenced in a study of shared clonotypes between healthy human individuals. Sequencing used immunoSEQ multiplex PCR; TCRdb keeps in-frame clones, though not all of them. The profile shows more than 550,000 clones, around 77% of them singletons. The sequenced sample was memory CD4+ T cells sorted from blood. Stated subset: CD45RA-negative fraction. The receptors were sampled from a woman aged 25 to 39 in good health.

CDR3 in amino acids: CASSLAPTEAFF. The CDR3 DNA reads as TGTGCCAGCAGCTTAGCGCCCACTGAAGCTTTCTTT. The chain combines TRBV7-9 with TRBJ1-1; D not certain. CDR3 length: 12 residues. With 0 bases removed from V and 4 bases from J, the gap between germline ends came to 3 bases. Germline V gene sequence: CDR1 SEHNR, CDR2 FQNEAQ (reference sequence).

This clone was observed a few times. J is TRBJ2-1 and V is TRBV19, with 8 bases aligning to TRBD1. The CDR3 covers 13 residues. Germline CDR1 LNHDA, CDR2 SQIVND (reference sequence). V was clipped by 8 bases and J by 3 bases; unmatched bases: 3. CDR3: CASSDRGYNEQFF. In DNA form, the CDR3 reads TGTGCCAGTTCCGACAGGGGCTACAATGAGCAGTTCTTC.

The J gene is TRBJ1-2, the V gene TRBV10-3; 8 nucleotides line up with TRBD1. This CDR3 comprises 14 residues. Germline trimming cut 6 bases from V and 4 bases from J; bases unmatched to any gene: 7. Germline V gene data show CDR1 as ENHRY and CDR2 as SYGVKD. DNA of the CDR3: TGTGCCATCAGGAAGGACAGGGATAGCTATGGCTACACCTTC. This gives the protein CAIRKDRDSYGYTF.

This chain uses TRBV28 with TRBJ2-3, with 7 bases identical to TRBD2. V trimming: 8 bases; J trimming: 5 bases; junction bases outside the gene matches: 16. This CDR3 region has 16 residues. Germline loops: CDR1 MDHEN, CDR2 SYDVKM. The CDR3 nucleotides read TGTGCCAGCCCCCCTACCGGGCGGGAGTCTGGAGATACGCAGTATTTT. It yields the protein CASPPTGRESGDTQYF.

The rearrangement uses TRBV28 and TRBJ2-4; a possible D gene is TRBD2 (6 bases). Germline V CDR1 and CDR2: MDHEN, SYDVKM. CDR3 length equals 14 residues. Between the trimmed V and J ends, which lost 6 bases and 6 bases, there was a span of 15 bases. CDR3 sequence: CASRSGLERNIQYF. CDR3 coding DNA: TGTGCCAGCAGGTCGGGACTGGAAAGAAACATTCAGTACTTC.

In nucleotides, the CDR3 is TGCGCCAGCAGCTTGAGCGGGACGGCATATGGCTACACCTTC. Residues: CASSLSGTAYGYTF. This rearrangement joins TRBV5-1 to TRBJ1-2; D perhaps matches TRBD1 (5 bases). Germline V gene data show CDR1 as SGHRS and CDR2 as YFSETQ. CDR3 length: 14 amino acids. Trimming took off 1 base at V and 5 bases at J, with 12 bases between the two ends.

The chain couples TRBV9 to TRBJ2-7; D is undetermined. Trimming removed 3 bases at V and 6 bases at J, with 13 bases between. CDR1 is SGDLS and CDR2 is YYNGEE in the germline V gene. The CDR3 contains 13 residues. The CDR3 DNA is TGTGCCAGCAGCGCTCACCTCTCTAGCGAGCAGTACTTC. It yields the protein CASSAHLSSEQYF.

The chain couples TRBV29-1 to TRBJ2-4; D remains ambiguous. This CDR3 comprises 14 residues. Germline loops: CDR1 SQVTM, CDR2 ANQGSEA. Trimming cost V 2 bases and J 0 bases, with 8 bases left between them. The CDR3 sequence: CSVEKRLAKNIQYF. CDR3 DNA: TGCAGCGTTGAAAAACGGTTAGCCAAAAACATTCAGTACTTC.

This clone has only a few counts. This sequence joins TRBV2 and TRBJ1-5; D unclear. Germline CDR1 is SNHLY and CDR2 is FYNNEI. This CDR3 is built from 16 residues. The ends were cut back, 0 bases at V and 0 bases at J, with 9 bases in the middle. The CDR3 protein is CASSEAQLYSNQPQHF. The CDR3 DNA reads TGTGCCAGCAGTGAAGCTCAGCTTTATAGCAATCAGCCCCAGCATTTT.

This chain uses TRBV5-1 with TRBJ1-1; TRBD1 matches at 9 bases. The CDR3 consists of 14 residues. After removal of 6 bases from V and 3 bases from J, the junction contained 6 bases not matched to a gene. Germline lookup yields CDR1 SGHRS and CDR2 YFSETQ. The chain's CDR3 is CASKEQGADTEAFF. The CDR3 DNA reads as TGCGCCAGCAAAGAACAGGGGGCAGACACTGAAGCTTTCTTT.

The chain combines TRBV28 with TRBJ1-4; D is uncertain. There are 12 residues in the CDR3. Trimming removed 8 bases from V and 1 base from J, with 5 bases in between. Per the germline V gene, CDR1 is MDHEN and CDR2 is SYDVKM. Here the CDR3 DNA reads TGTGCCAGCCGAATAACTAATGAAAAACTGTTTTTT. Translation gives CASRITNEKLFF.

The V call is TRBV27, the J call TRBJ2-2; 7 nucleotides agree with TRBD1. Germline V gives CDR1 MNHEY, CDR2 SMNVEV (reference sequence). This CDR3 comprises 14 residues. Germline trimming cut 6 bases from V and 2 bases from J; bases unmatched to any gene: 3. The CDR3 reads CASSRDRNTGELFF. CDR3 bases: TGTGCCAGCAGCCGGGACAGAAACACCGGGGAGCTGTTTTTT.

V gene TRBV19 combines with J gene TRBJ1-5; 10 positions match TRBD1. The J segment lost 1 base and the V segment lost 3 bases, leaving 6 bases of the junction unmatched. This CDR3 contains 17 residues. Looked up from germline, CDR1 is LNHDA and CDR2 is SQIVND (reference sequence). The CDR3 nucleotides are TGTGCCAGTAGTATCTGGAGGGACAGGGGAAGCAATCAGCCCCAGCATTTT. Its protein is CASSIWRDRGSNQPQHF.

The V and J genes are TRBV13 and TRBJ2-1, with D possibly being TRBD1 (5 bases). Germline CDR1 reads PRHDT; CDR2 reads FYEKMQ (reference sequence). CDR3 length: 15 residues. The germline V and J ends were trimmed by 2 bases and 9 bases, with 17 bases remaining between them. CDR3 loop: CASSLLALWGGEQFF. CDR3 coding DNA: TGTGCCAGCAGCTTACTTGCCCTATGGGGCGGTGAGCAGTTCTTC.

The chain combines TRBV28 with TRBJ1-2; D gene ambiguous. Trimming stripped 5 bases from V and 0 bases from J, with 10 bases between. Germline V gene data show CDR1 as MDHEN and CDR2 as SYDVKM. This CDR3 region has 14 residues. For the CDR3, the DNA is TGTGCCAGCAGTAAAATCACCGCTAACTATGGCTACACCTTC. As protein: CASSKITANYGYTF.

V is TRBV14 and J is TRBJ2-3; a possible D gene is TRBD2 (5 bases). With 2 bases removed from V and 0 bases from J, the gap between germline ends came to 9 bases. Germline V lookup: CDR1 SGHDN, CDR2 FVKESK. The CDR3 length is 15 residues. The CDR3 region has the DNA TGTGCCAGCAGCCAAAGACGCGGGAGCACAGATACGCAGTATTTT. This sequence encodes CASSQRRGSTDTQYF.

The chain couples TRBV6-1 to TRBJ2-1; 8 nucleotides match TRBD2. The germline CDR1 and CDR2 sequences are MNHNS and SASEGT. The CDR3 contains 14 residues. V shed 10 bases and J 3 bases; nucleotides not matched to a gene: 8. The CDR3, as DNA: TGTGCCACCGAGACTAGCGAACACTACAATGAGCAGTTCTTC. This translates into CATETSEHYNEQFF.

This clone was counted only a few times. The V gene is TRBV6-1, the J gene TRBJ1-2; no reliable D call. Germline V gene sequence: CDR1 MNHNS, CDR2 SASEGT. This CDR3 contains 13 residues. V lost 6 bases and J 4 bases, leaving 12 bases between the germline ends. The CDR3 DNA sequence: TGTGCCAGCAGCCCACCCGAGGGCTATGGCTACACCTTC. This sequence encodes CASSPPEGYGYTF.